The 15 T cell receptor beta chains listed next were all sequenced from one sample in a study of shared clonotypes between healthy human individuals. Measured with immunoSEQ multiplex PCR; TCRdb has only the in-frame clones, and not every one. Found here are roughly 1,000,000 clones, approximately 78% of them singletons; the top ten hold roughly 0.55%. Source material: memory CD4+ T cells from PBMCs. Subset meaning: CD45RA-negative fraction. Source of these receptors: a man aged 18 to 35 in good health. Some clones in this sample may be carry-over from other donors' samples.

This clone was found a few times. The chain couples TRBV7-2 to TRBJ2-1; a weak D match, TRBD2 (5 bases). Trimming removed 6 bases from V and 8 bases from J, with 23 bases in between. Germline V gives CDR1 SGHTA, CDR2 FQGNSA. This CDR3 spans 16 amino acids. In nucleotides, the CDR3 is TGTGCCAGCAGTCGAGCCCGAGGAGCGGTCCGCGATGAGCAGTTCTTC. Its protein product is CASSRARGAVRDEQFF.

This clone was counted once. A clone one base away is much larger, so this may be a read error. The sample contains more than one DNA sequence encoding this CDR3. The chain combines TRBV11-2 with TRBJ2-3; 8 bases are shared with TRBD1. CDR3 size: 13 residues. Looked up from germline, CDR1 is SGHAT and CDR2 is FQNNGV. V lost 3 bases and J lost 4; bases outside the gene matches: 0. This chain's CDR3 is CASSLDRADTQYF. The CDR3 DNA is TGTGCCAGCAGCTTGGACAGGGCAGATACGCAGTATTTT.

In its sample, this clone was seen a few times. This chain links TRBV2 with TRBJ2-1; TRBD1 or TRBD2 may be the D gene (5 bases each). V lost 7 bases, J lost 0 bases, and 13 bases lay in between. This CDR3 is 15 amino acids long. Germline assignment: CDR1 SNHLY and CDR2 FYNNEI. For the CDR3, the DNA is TGTGCCAGCAAGGTTGGGGGTAGCTCCTACAATGAGCAGTTCTTC. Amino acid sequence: CASKVGGSSYNEQFF.

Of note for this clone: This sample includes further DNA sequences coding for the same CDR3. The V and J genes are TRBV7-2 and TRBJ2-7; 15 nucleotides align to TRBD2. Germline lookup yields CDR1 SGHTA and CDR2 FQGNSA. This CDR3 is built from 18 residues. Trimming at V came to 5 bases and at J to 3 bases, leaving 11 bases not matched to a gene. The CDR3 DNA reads TGTGCCAGCAGCGACGGACTAGCGGGAGGGCCCCACTACTACGAGCAGTACTTC. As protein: CASSDGLAGGPHYYEQYF.

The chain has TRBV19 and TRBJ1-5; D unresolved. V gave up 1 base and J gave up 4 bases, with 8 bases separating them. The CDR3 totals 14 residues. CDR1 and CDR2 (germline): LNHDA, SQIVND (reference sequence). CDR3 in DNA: TGTGCCAGTAGTATAGCAAGCAGAAATCAGCCCCAGCATTTT. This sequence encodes CASSIASRNQPQHF.

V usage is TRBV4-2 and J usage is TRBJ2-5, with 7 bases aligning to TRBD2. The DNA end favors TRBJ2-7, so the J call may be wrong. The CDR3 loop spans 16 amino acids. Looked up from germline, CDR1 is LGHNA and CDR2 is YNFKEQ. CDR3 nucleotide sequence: TGTGCCAGCAGCCAAGAGCTAGCGGTTAACTCCTACGAGCAGTACTTC. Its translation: CASSQELAVNSYEQYF.

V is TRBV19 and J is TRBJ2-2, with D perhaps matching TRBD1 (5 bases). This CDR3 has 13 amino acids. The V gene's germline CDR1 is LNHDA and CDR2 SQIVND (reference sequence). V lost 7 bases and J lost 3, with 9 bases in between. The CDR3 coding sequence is TGTGCCAGTACCGGACACTACACCGGGGAGCTGTTTTTT. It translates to CASTGHYTGELFF.

CDR3: CASSESGGTQPQHF. CDR3 in DNA: TGTGCCAGCAGTGAATCGGGGGGTACTCAGCCCCAGCATTTT. The gene calls are TRBV6-4 and TRBJ1-5; possible D gene TRBD1, 5 bases. V dropped 3 bases and J dropped 6 bases, with 12 bases sitting between them. There are 14 residues in the CDR3. CDR1 MRHNA and CDR2 SNTAGT come from the germline V gene.

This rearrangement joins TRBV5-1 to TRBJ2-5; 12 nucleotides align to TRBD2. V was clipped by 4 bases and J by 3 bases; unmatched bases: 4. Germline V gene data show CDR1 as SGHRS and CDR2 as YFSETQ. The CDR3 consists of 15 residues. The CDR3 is CASSQGLAGKETQYF. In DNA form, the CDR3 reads TGCGCCAGCAGCCAAGGACTAGCGGGGAAAGAGACCCAGTACTTC.

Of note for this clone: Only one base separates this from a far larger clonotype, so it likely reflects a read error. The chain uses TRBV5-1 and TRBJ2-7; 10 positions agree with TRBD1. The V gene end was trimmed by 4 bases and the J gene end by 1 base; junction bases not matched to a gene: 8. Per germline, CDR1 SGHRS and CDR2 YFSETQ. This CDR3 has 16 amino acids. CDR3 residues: CASSRAGTGASYEQYF. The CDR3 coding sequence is TGCGCCAGCAGCCGTGCCGGGACAGGGGCATCCTACGAGCAGTACTTC.

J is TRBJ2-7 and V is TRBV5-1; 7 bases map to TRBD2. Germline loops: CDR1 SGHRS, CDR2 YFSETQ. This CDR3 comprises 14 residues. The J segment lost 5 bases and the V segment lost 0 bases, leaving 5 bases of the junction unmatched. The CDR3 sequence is CASSLEGRGHEQYF. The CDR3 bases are TGCGCCAGCAGCTTGGAGGGGAGGGGTCACGAGCAGTACTTC.

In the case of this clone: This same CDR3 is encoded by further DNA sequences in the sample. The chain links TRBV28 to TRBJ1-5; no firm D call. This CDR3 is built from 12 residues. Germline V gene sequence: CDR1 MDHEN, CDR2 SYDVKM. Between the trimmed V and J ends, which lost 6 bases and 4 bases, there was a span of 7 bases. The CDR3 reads CASRGGNQPQHF. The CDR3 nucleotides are TGTGCCAGCAGAGGCGGAAATCAGCCCCAGCATTTT. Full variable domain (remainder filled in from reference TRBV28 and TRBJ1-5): DVKVTQSSRYLVKRTGEKVFLECVQDMDHENMFWYRQDPGLGLRLIYFSYDVKMKEKGDIPEGYSVSREKKERFSLILESASTNQTSMYLCASRGGNQPQHFGDGTRLSIL.

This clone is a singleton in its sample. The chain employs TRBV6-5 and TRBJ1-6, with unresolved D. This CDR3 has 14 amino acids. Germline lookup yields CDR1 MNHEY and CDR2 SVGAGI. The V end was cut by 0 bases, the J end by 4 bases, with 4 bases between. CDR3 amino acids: CASSYSGYNSPLHF. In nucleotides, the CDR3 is TGTGCCAGCAGTTACTCGGGTTATAATTCACCCCTCCACTTT.

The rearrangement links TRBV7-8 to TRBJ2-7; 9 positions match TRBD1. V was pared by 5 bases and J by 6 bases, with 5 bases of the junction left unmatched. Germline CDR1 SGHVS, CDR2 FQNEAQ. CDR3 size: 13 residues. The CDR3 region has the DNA TGTGCCAGCAGCACAGGACAGGGGTTCGAGCAGTACTTC. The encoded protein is CASSTGQGFEQYF.

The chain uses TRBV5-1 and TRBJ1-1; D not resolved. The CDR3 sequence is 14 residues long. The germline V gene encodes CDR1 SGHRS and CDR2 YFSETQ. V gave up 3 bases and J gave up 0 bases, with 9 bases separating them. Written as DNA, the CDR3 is TGCGCCAGCAGCTACACTAACATGAACACTGAAGCTTTCTTT. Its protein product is CASSYTNMNTEAFF.